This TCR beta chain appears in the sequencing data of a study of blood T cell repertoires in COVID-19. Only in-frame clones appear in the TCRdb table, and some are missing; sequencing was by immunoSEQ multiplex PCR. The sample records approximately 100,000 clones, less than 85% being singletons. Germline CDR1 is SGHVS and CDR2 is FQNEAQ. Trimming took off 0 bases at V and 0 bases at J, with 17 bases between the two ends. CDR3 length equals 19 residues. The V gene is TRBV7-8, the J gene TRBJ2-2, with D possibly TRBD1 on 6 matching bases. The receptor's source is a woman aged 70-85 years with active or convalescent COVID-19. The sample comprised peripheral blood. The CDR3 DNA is TGTGCCAGCAGCTTAGCCTACGGGGCGCAGGGGCCGAACACCGGGGAGCTGTTTTTT. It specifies CASSLAYGAQGPNTGELFF.